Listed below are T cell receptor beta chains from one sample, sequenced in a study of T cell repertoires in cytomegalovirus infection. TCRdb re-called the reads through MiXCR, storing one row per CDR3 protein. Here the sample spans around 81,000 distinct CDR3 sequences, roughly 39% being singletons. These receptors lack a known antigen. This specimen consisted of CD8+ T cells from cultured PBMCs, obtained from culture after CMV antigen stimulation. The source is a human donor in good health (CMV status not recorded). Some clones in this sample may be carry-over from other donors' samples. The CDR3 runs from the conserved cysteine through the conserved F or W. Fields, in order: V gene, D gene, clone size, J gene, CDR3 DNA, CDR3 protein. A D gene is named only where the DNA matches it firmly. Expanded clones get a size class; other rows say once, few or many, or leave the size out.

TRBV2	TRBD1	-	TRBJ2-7	TGTGCCAGCAGTGAACACGACAGGGCTCAGTACGAGCAGTACTTC	CASSEHDRAQYEQYF
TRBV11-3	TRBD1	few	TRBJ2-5	TGTGCCAGCAGCCAGGGAACAGGGGGTGACCAAGAGACCCAGTACTTC	CASSQGTGGDQETQYF
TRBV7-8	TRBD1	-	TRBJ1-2	TGTGCCAGCAGGATACACACCGGGACAGTTCTTGGCTACACCTTC	CASRIHTGTVLGYTF
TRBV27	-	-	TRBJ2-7	TGTGCCAGCAGTGTGGGCCTTGGGTACGAGCAGTACTTC	CASSVGLGYEQYF
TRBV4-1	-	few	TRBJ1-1	TGCGCCAGCAGCTCCCATATGAACACTGAAGCTTTCTTT	CASSSHMNTEAFF
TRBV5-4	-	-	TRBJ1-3	TGTGCCAGCAGCTTGGAGGGAAACACCATATATTTT	CASSLEGNTIYF
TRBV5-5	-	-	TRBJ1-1	TGTGCCAGCAGCTACAGGGCATGGGACACTGAAGCTTTCTTT	CASSYRAWDTEAFF
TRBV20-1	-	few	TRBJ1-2	TGCAGTGCTAGGAGGGAGGGGGATTACTATGGCTACACCTTC	CSARREGDYYGYTF
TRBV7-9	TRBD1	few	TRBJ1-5	TGTGCCAGCAGCTTATCGACAGGGAGCAATCAGCCCCAGCATTTT	CASSLSTGSNQPQHF
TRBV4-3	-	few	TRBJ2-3	TGCGCCAGCAGCCAAGACTTTCTAGAGACAGATACGCAGTATTTT	CASSQDFLETDTQYF
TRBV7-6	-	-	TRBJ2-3	TGTGCCAGCAGCCCCCTCCCTGCGGGGGCTAGCACAGATACGCAGTATTTT	CASSPLPAGASTDTQYF
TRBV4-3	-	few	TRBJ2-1	TGCGCCAGCAGCCCTTTGGGGCAATACAATGAGCAGTTCTTC	CASSPLGQYNEQFF
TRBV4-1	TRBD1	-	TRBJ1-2	TGCGCCAGCAGCCAAACAATTAGAGGGGGCGCAAACTATGGCTACACCTTC	CASSQTIRGGANYGYTF
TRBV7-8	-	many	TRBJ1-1	TGTGCCAGCAGCTTAAGGGCGGGACTCTACGAGAACACTGAAGCTTTCTTT	CASSLRAGLYENTEAFF
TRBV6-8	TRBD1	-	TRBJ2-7	TGTGCCAGCAGTTACTACTGGACAGGGCGATGGTTTAACGAGCAGTACTTC	CASSYYWTGRWFNEQYF
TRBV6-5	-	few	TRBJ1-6	TGTGCCAGCAGTTACGGGACCGATTTTGGATCCTATAATTCACCCCTCCACTTT	CASSYGTDFGSYNSPLHF
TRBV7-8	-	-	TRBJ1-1	TGTGCCAGCAGCTTAGTATTTGGACGGAAGAACACTGAAGCTTTCTTT	CASSLVFGRKNTEAFF
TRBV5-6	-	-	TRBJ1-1	TGTGCCAGCAGCTTTGTCAGGGGCGGGACTGAAGCTTTCTTT	CASSFVRGGTEAFF
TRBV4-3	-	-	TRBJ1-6	TGCGCCAGCAGCCAAGATCCAGCGGGCGGCTCGATCGATTCACCCCTCCACTTT	CASSQDPAGGSIDSPLHF
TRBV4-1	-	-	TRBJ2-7	TGCGCCAGCAGCCAAGAGGTATTCTACGAGCAGTACTTC	CASSQEVFYEQYF
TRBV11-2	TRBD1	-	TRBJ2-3	TGTGCCAGCAGCTTCCTAGGGGGCAACCGCGATACGCAGTATTTT	CASSFLGGNRDTQYF
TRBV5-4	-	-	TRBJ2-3	TGTGCCAGCAGCCCTGCCAGGGGCACAGATACGCAGTATTTT	CASSPARGTDTQYF
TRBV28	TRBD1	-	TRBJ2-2	TGTGCCAGCAGTTTGAGACAGGGTGGTGTAACCGGGGAGCTGTTTTTT	CASSLRQGGVTGELFF
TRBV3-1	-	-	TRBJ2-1	TGTGCCAGCAGCCAAGACCCCTCCTACAATGAGCAGTTCTTC	CASSQDPSYNEQFF
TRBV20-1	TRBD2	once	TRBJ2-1	TGCAGTGCTAGGAGGACTAGCGGGGAATCCTACAATGAGCAGTTCTTC	CSARRTSGESYNEQFF
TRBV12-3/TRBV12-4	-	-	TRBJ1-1	TGTGCCAGCAGTTTGAACGGGAACACTGAAGCTTTCTTT	CASSLNGNTEAFF
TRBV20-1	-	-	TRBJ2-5	TGCAGTGCTAGAGAGGGGGGCACCCAGTACTTC	CSAREGGTQYF
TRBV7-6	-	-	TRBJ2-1	TGTGCCAGCAGCTTACTCTCCCCTAGGAATGAGCAGTTCTTC	CASSLLSPRNEQFF
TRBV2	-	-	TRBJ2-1	TGTGCCAGCAGTGATGAGCAGTTCTTC	CASSDEQFF
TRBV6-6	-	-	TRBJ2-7	TGTGCCAGCAAAGGACATTTTGTTGAGAACGAGCAGTACTTC	CASKGHFVENEQYF
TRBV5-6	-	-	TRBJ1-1	TGTGCCAGCAGCGTACGGTTGACCACTGAAGCTTTCTTT	CASSVRLTTEAFF
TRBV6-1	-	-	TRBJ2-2	TGTGCCAGCACCAAAAACACGGCGGGGCCCGGGGAGCTGTTTTTT	CASTKNTAGPGELFF
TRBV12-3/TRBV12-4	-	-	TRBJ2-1	TGTGCCAGCAGTTTTCAAGTCCCGAGCTCCTACAATGAGCAGTTCTTC	CASSFQVPSSYNEQFF
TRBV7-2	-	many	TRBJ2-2	TGTGCCAGCAGCTTACGGCCCGTCACCGGGGAGCTGTTTTTT	CASSLRPVTGELFF
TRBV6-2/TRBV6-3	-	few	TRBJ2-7	TGTGCCAGCAGTTACGCCTCAAGGTTTGACGAGCAGTACTTC	CASSYASRFDEQYF
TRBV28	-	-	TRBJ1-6	TGTGCCAGCAGGGGAACCACGAGAAATTCACCCCTCCACTTT	CASRGTTRNSPLHF
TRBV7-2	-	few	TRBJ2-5	TGTGCCAGCAGCTTCCGGACTCAAGAGACCCAGTACTTC	CASSFRTQETQYF
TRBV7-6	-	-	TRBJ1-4	TGTGCCAGCAGTTCCCGACAGGAGGGCGCAACTAATGAAAAACTGTTTTTT	CASSSRQEGATNEKLFF
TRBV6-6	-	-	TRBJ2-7	TGTGCCAGCAGTCCCCAAACCTACGAGCAGTACTTC	CASSPQTYEQYF
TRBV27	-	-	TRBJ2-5	TGTGCCAGCAGTTCCCCTGGGGGGGCTCAGACCCAGTACTTC	CASSSPGGAQTQYF
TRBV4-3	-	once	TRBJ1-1	TGCGCCAGCAGCCCTAACCTCATCGGGACGGACGAGAACACTGAAGCTTTCTTT	CASSPNLIGTDENTEAFF
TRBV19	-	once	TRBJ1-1	TGTGCCAGTAGTATTAGTCCGAACACTGAAGCTTTCTTT	CASSISPNTEAFF